A selection of T cell receptor beta chains follows, all from one sample in a study of human T cells and chemical hapten exposure. TCRdb used MiXCR to reprocess the RACE reads, holding one entry per CDR3 protein. The sample carries approximately 70,000 distinct CDR3 sequences, 9.8% recorded once. Sequencing used whole blood, obtained in connection with sensitization to the hapten diphenylcyclopropenone (DPC). The receptors were sampled from a woman in her thirties or forties with alopecia areata. Some clones in this sample may be carry-over from other donors' samples. Both conserved end residues are part of each CDR3. D genes are given only for firm matches. Expanded clones get a size class; other rows say once, few or many, or leave the size out.

CSVDRSPDLANYGYTF	TGCAGCGTTGACCGGTCTCCCGACTTAGCTAACTATGGCTACACCTTC	TRBV29-1	TRBJ1-2	-	16	-
CASSQTANYGYTF	TGTGCCAGCTCACAGACAGCTAACTATGGCTACACCTTC	TRBV18	TRBJ1-2	many	13	-
CASSPGILAGGQETQYF	TGTGCCAGCAGTCCCGGGATTTTAGCGGGGGGGCAAGAGACCCAGTACTTC	TRBV7-8	TRBJ2-5	many	17	TRBD2
CASSLAQGSYSPLHF	TGTGCCAGCAGCTTAGCGCAGGGGTCCTATTCACCCCTCCACTTT	TRBV7-6	TRBJ1-6	many	15	-
CASCRAGTLSYGYTF	TGTGCCAGTTGCCGGGCGGGGACCTTGTCCTATGGCTACACCTTC	TRBV12-3/TRBV12-4	TRBJ1-2	few	15	-
CASSLRGARGAQYF	TGTGCCAGCAGTTTACGGGGGGCGCGTGGAGCGCAGTATTTT	TRBV12-3/TRBV12-4	TRBJ2-3	few	14	-
CSARTTGTSGGIYSYEQYF	TGCAGTGCTAGAACCACCGGGACTAGCGGGGGTATATACTCCTACGAGCAGTACTTC	TRBV20-1	TRBJ2-7	many	19	TRBD2
CASSGGTRNTGELFF	TGTGCCAGCAGCGGTGGGACGAGGAACACCGGGGAGCTGTTTTTT	TRBV7-9	TRBJ2-2	many	15	-
CASSRSGPGTYEQYF	TGTGCCAGTAGTAGATCCGGGCCCGGGACCTACGAGCAGTACTTC	TRBV19	TRBJ2-7	many	15	-
CASSRRQGGNQPQHF	TGTGCCAGCAGCCGTAGACAGGGCGGCAATCAGCCCCAGCATTTT	TRBV11-2	TRBJ1-5	few	15	TRBD1
CSVAGGGGNQPQHF	TGCAGCGTTGCAGGAGGGGGCGGCAATCAGCCCCAGCATTTT	TRBV29-1	TRBJ1-5	many	14	TRBD1
CSALDRNSYEQYF	TGCAGTGCGTTGGACAGGAACTCCTACGAGCAGTACTTC	TRBV20-1	TRBJ2-7	many	13	TRBD1
CASSSYRGSDGYTF	TGTGCCAGCAGTTCATACAGGGGATCGGACGGCTACACCTTC	TRBV28	TRBJ1-2	many	14	TRBD1
CASSTGYNSPLHF	TGTGCCAGCTCGACAGGGTATAATTCACCCCTCCACTTT	TRBV18	TRBJ1-6	many	13	TRBD1
CASSYVAGGAYEQYF	TGTGCCAGCAGTTACGTGGCGGGGGGCGCCTACGAGCAGTACTTC	TRBV6-5	TRBJ2-7	many	15	TRBD2
CASSRGQGIHRNTEAFF	TGTGCCAGCAGTCGGGGACAGGGGATTCATCGGAACACTGAAGCTTTCTTT	TRBV7-9	TRBJ1-1	-	17	TRBD1
CASNPQGARENIQYF	TGTGCCAGCAACCCACAGGGGGCGAGGGAAAACATTCAGTACTTC	TRBV28	TRBJ2-4	many	15	TRBD1
CASSPNRDRGQETQYF	TGTGCCAGCTCACCAAACCGGGACAGGGGGCAAGAGACCCAGTACTTC	TRBV18	TRBJ2-5	many	16	TRBD1
CASSLGTYGYEQYF	TGCGCCAGCAGCTTGGGGACCTACGGTTACGAGCAGTACTTC	TRBV5-1	TRBJ2-7	many	14	-
CASLGRTGGLYTEAFF	TGTGCCAGCCTGGGGAGAACAGGGGGTTTGTACACTGAAGCTTTCTTT	TRBV6-1	TRBJ1-1	many	16	TRBD1
CASSQLTGGFNEKLFF	TGCGCCAGCAGCCAGCTTACAGGGGGTTTTAATGAAAAACTGTTTTTT	TRBV4-1	TRBJ1-4	many	16	TRBD1
CASSPRGGLEQYF	TGTGCCAGCAGCCCGAGGGGAGGGTTGGAGCAGTACTTC	TRBV7-8	TRBJ2-7	many	13	TRBD2
CASSSGPKGTQYF	TGTGCCAGCAGTTCAGGGCCTAAGGGGACCCAGTACTTC	TRBV28	TRBJ2-5	-	13	-
CAWQATSGEKLFF	TGTGCCTGGCAAGCTACTTCAGGGGAAAAACTGTTTTTT	TRBV30	TRBJ1-4	many	13	-